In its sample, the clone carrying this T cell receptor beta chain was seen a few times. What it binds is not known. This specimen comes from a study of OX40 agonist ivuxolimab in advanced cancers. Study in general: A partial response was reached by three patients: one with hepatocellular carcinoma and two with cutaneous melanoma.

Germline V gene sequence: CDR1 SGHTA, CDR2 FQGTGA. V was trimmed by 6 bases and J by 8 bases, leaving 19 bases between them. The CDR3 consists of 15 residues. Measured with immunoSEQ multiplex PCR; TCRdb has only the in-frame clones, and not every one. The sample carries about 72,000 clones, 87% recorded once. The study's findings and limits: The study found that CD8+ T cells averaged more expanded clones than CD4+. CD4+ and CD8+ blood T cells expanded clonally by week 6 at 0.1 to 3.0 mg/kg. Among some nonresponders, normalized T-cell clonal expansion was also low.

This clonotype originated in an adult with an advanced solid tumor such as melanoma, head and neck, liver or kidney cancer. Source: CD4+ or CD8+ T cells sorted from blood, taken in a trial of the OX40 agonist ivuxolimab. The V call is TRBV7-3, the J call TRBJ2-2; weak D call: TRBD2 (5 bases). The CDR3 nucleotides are TGTGCCAGCAGGGCGACGCTAGCCCCTGGAGGGGAGCTGTTTTTT. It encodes CASRATLAPGGELFF.